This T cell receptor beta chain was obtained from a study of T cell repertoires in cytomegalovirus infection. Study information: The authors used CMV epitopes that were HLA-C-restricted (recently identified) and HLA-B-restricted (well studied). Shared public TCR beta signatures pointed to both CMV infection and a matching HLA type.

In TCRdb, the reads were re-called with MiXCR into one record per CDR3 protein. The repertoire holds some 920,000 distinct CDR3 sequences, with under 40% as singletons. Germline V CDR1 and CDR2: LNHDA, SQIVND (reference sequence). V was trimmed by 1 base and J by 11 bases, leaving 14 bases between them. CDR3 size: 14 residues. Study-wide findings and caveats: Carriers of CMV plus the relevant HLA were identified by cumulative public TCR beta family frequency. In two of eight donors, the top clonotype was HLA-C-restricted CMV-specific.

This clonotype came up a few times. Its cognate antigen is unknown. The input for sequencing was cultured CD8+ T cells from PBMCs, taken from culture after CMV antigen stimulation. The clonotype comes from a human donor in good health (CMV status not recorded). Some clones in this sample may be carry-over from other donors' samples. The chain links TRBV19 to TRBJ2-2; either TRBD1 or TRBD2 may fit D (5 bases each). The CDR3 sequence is CASSIVGRGGELFF. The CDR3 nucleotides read TGTGCCAGTAGTATAGTGGGACGCGGCGGTGAGCTGTTTTTT. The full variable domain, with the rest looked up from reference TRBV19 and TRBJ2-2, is DGGITQSPKYLFRKEGQNVTLSCEQNLNHDAMYWYRQDPGQGLRLIYYSQIVNDFQKGDIAEGYSVSREKKESFPLTVTSAQKNPTAFYLCASSIVGRGGELFFGEGSRLTVL.